This section outlines one T cell receptor beta chain sequence together with its context. What it binds is unknown. Since a much larger clone is just one base distant, this may be a read error. The data were taken from a study of CD8 T cells in ankylosing spondylitis. Notes on the study in general: Disease-linked clones had a CD8+ phenotype and relatively low frequency in peripheral blood. A motif in TCR beta, a set of under ten highly homologous variants, appeared characteristic of ankylosing spondylitis blood.

With molecular barcodes, quantitative 5'-RACE was used to make the TCR beta libraries. Using its own MiXCR run on the 5' RACE reads, TCRdb lists one record per CDR3 protein. Here the sample spans 500,000 to 650,000 distinct CDR3 sequences, about 5% being singletons. Sequenced: blood, either unsorted or a sorted T cell fraction (not recorded which). The sequence was collected from a male donor with ankylosing spondylitis.

The CDR3, as DNA: TGTGCCACACCAGCGGGGGGCAACTCCTACGAGCAGTACTTC. It codes for CATPAGGNSYEQYF. The V gene is TRBV10-3, the J gene TRBJ2-7; TRBD2 matches 9 bases. After removal of 10 bases from V and 0 bases from J, the junction contained 7 bases not matched to a gene. The CDR3 is 14 amino acids. Germline V gene sequence: CDR1 ENHRY, CDR2 SYGVKD.